These 10 T cell receptor beta chains originate from one sample sequenced in a study of cytomegalovirus exposure and HLA in healthy donors. Clones were sequenced by immunoSEQ multiplex PCR, and TCRdb holds only the in-frame ones, with some missing. This table has roughly 140,000 clones, 70% to 90% appearing once. The material sequenced was PBMCs. Receptors were obtained from a woman aged 18-29 years in good health and CMV-seropositive.

The genes are TRBV10-3 and TRBJ1-5, with TRBD1 matching 8 bases. The CDR3 totals 19 residues. Germline assignment: CDR1 ENHRY and CDR2 SYGVKD. V was pared by 2 bases and J by 4 bases, with 16 bases of the junction left unmatched. CDR3 region: CAISEAQGAHLNLNQPQHF. The DNA of the CDR3 is TGTGCCATCAGTGAGGCCCAGGGGGCCCATCTCAACCTTAATCAGCCCCAGCATTTT.

The rearrangement joins TRBV14 to TRBJ2-4; no reliable D call. The CDR3 has 16 residues. The V end lost 1 base, the J end lost 0 bases, and 10 bases lay between the germline ends. Germline assignment: CDR1 SGHDN and CDR2 FVKESK. The CDR3 DNA reads as TGTGCCAGCAGCCAAGTGTCAGATCTAGCCAAAAACATTCAGTACTTC. Its translation: CASSQVSDLAKNIQYF.

The chain carries TRBV7-9 and TRBJ2-5, with D possibly matching TRBD2 (8 bases). Trimming removed 5 bases at V and 2 bases at J, with 15 bases between. The CDR3 has 15 amino acids. CDR1 and CDR2 (germline): SEHNR, FQNEAQ (reference sequence). The DNA for the CDR3 is TGTGCCAGCAGCACCCGGGGGGGACAGCAAGAGACCCAGTACTTC. This encodes CASSTRGGQQETQYF.

The chain links TRBV15 to TRBJ1-1, with a tentative D call TRBD1 (5 bases). V lost 0 bases to trimming and J lost 0 bases, with 11 bases between them. CDR1 and CDR2 from the germline V gene are LNHNV and YYDKDF (reference sequence). The CDR3 runs to 16 residues. CDR3 sequence (DNA): TGTGCCACCAGCAGAGATTTACGGGGGTTGAACACTGAAGCTTTCTTT. Translation gives CATSRDLRGLNTEAFF.

The chain is built from TRBV27 and TRBJ1-5, with a tentative D call TRBD1 (6 bases). Germline loops: CDR1 MNHEY, CDR2 SMNVEV (reference sequence). Trimming left V 2 bases short and J 4 bases short, with 15 bases between. The CDR3 is 16 residues long. The CDR3 protein is CASSLNPPQGNQPQHF. The CDR3 coding sequence is TGTGCCAGCAGTTTAAATCCCCCGCAGGGGAATCAGCCCCAGCATTTT.

The chain links TRBV4-1 to TRBJ2-6, with D maybe TRBD2 (5 bases). Germline loops: CDR1 MGHRA, CDR2 YSYEKL. V lost 5 bases and J lost 2, with 19 bases in between. The CDR3 extends over 18 amino acids. This chain's CDR3 is CASSSVGVSGAGANVLTF. CDR3 nucleotide sequence: TGCGCCAGCAGCAGCGTCGGGGTTTCCGGGGCTGGGGCCAACGTCCTGACTTTC.

The chain has TRBV19 and TRBJ1-5; perhaps TRBD1 as D (5 bases). The ends were cut back, 6 bases at V and 7 bases at J, with 16 bases in the middle. The germline CDR1 and CDR2 sequences are LNHDA and SQIVND (reference sequence). The CDR3 spans 14 residues. In DNA, the CDR3 is TGTGCCAGTAGCATTTTGGGGGGATCCCAGCCCCAGCATTTT. Amino acid sequence: CASSILGGSQPQHF. The variable domain in full, completed from reference TRBV19 and TRBJ1-5, reads DGGITQSPKYLFRKEGQNVTLSCEQNLNHDAMYWYRQDPGQGLRLIYYSQIVNDFQKGDIAEGYSVSREKKESFPLTVTSAQKNPTAFYLCASSILGGSQPQHFGDGTRLSIL.

This chain joins TRBV11-2 and TRBJ2-3; TRBD2 aligns across 11 bases. Germline V gene sequence: CDR1 SGHAT, CDR2 FQNNGV. The CDR3 length is 15 residues. The junction had 6 bases not matched to a gene; V was cut back by 5 bases and J by 5 bases. CDR3 protein: CASSNSGRALDTQYF. The CDR3 DNA reads TGTGCCAGCAGCAATAGCGGGAGGGCCTTAGATACGCAGTATTTT.

This rearrangement joins TRBV5-1 to TRBJ2-7, with D unresolved. The V gene lost 4 bases and the J gene lost 4 bases, with 9 bases spanning the gap. The germline V gene has CDR1 SGHRS and CDR2 YFSETQ. The CDR3 has 12 residues. The CDR3 DNA reads as TGCGCCAGCAGCGAGGAGAATTACGAGCAGTACTTC. Residues: CASSEENYEQYF.

This clone was observed a few times. The V and J genes are TRBV30 and TRBJ1-2; possibly TRBD1 for D (5 bases). Germline V gene lookup returns CDR1 GTSNPN and CDR2 SVGIG (reference sequence). Deletions cut 1 base from V and 1 base from J, with 10 bases between. The CDR3 contains 14 residues. Written as DNA, the CDR3 is TGTGCCTGGAGTGGCAGGGTCAGTAACTATGGCTACACCTTC. It codes for CAWSGRVSNYGYTF.